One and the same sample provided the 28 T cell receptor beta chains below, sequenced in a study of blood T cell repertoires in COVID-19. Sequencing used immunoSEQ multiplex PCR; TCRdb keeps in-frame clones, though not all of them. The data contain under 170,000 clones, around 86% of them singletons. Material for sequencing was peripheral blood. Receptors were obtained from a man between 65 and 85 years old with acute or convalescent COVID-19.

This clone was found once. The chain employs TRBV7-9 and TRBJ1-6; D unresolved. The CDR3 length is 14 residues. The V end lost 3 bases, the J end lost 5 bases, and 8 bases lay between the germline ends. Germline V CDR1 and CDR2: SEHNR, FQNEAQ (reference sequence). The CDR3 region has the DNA TGTGCCAGCAGCTTTGAACAGAATAATTCACCCCTCCACTTT. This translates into CASSFEQNNSPLHF.

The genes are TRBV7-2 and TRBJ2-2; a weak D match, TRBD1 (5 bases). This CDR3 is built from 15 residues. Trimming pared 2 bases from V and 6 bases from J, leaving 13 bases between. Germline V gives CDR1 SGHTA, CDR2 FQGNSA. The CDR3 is CASSLSQGVAGELFF. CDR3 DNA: TGTGCCAGCAGCTTATCCCAGGGCGTCGCCGGGGAGCTGTTTTTT.

CDR3 DNA sequence: TGCGCCAGCAAGCCGTGGGGACAGAAGAACACTGAAGCTTTCTTT. Protein sequence: CASKPWGQKNTEAFF. J is TRBJ1-1 and V is TRBV5-1; 7 nucleotides match TRBD1. The V gene's germline CDR1 is SGHRS and CDR2 YFSETQ. Trimming removed 6 bases from V and 1 base from J; junction bases left unmatched: 9. The CDR3 sequence is 15 residues long.

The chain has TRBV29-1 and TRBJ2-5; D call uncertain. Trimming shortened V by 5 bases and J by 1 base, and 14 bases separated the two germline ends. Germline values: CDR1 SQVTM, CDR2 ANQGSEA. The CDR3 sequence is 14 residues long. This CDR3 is CSVRHRVAQETQYF. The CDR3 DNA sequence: TGCAGCGTTCGTCACCGGGTAGCCCAAGAGACCCAGTACTTC.

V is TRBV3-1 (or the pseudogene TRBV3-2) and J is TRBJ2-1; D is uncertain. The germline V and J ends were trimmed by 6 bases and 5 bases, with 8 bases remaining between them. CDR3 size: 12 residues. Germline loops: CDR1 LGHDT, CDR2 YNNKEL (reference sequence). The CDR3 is CASRGVNNEQFF. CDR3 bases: TGTGCCAGCAGAGGAGTTAACAATGAGCAGTTCTTC.

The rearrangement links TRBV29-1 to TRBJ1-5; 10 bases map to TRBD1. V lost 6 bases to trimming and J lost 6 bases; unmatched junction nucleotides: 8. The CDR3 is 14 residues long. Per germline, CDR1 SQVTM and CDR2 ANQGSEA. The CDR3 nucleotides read TGCAGCGTGACGACAGGGGGCGCGGGTCAGCCCCAGCATTTT. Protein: CSVTTGGAGQPQHF.

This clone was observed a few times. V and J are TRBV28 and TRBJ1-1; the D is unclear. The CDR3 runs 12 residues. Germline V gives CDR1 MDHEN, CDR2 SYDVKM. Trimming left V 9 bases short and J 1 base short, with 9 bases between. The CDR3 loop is CASRDPNTEAFF. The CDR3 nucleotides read TGTGCCAGTAGAGATCCGAACACTGAAGCTTTCTTT.

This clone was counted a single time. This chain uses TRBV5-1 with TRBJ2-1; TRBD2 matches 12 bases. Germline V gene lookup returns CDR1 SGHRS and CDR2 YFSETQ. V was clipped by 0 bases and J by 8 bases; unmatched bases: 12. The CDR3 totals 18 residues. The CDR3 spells CASSLGRTSGDFWDEQFF. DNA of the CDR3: TGCGCCAGCAGCTTGGGGCGGACTAGCGGGGACTTTTGGGATGAGCAGTTCTTC. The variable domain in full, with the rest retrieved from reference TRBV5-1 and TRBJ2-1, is KAGVTQTPRYLIKTRGQQVTLSCSPISGHRSVSWYQQTPGQGLQFLFEYFSETQRNKGNFPGRFSGRQFSNSRSEMNVSTLELGDSALYLCASSLGRTSGDFWDEQFFGPGTRLTVL.

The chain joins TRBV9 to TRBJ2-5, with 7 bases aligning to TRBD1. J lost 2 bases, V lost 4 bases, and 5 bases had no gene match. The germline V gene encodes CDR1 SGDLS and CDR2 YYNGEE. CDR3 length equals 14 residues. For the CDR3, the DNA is TGTGCCAGCAGCCCCCTCAGGGGGCAAGAGACCCAGTACTTC. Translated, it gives CASSPLRGQETQYF.

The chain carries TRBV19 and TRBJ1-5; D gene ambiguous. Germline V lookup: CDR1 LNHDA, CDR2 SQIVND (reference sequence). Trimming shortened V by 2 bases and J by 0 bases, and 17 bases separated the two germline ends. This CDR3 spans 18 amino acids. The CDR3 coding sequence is TGTGCCAGTAGTATAAGTTCGGCGCGACATTATAGCAATCAGCCCCAGCATTTT. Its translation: CASSISSARHYSNQPQHF.

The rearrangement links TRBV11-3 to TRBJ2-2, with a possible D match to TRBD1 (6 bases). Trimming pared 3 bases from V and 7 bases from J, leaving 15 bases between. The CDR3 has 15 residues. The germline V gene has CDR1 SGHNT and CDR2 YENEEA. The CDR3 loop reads CASSFAQTGHGELFF. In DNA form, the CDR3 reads TGTGCCAGCAGCTTCGCCCAGACAGGCCACGGGGAGCTGTTTTTT.

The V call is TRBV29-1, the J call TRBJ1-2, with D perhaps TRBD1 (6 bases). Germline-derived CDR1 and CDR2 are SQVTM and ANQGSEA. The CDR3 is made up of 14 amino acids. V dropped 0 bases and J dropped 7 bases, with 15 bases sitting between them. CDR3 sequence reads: CSVEDPGRGGGYTF. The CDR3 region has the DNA TGCAGCGTTGAAGACCCGGGCAGGGGTGGTGGCTACACCTTC.

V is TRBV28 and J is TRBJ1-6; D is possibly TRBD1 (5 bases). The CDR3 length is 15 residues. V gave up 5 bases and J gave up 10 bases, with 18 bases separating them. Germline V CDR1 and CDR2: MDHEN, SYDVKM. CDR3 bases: TGTGCCAGCAGTCCACCGGGCCCCAAGGGGTCACCCCTCCACTTT. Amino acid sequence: CASSPPGPKGSPLHF. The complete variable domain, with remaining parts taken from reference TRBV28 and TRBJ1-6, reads DVKVTQSSRYLVKRTGEKVFLECVQDMDHENMFWYRQDPGLGLRLIYFSYDVKMKEKGDIPEGYSVSREKKERFSLILESASTNQTSMYLCASSPPGPKGSPLHFGNGTRLTVT.

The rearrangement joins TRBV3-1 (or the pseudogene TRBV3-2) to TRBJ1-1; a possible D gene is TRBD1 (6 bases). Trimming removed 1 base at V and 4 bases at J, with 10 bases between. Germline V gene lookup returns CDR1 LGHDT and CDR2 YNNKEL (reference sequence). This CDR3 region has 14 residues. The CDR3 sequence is CASSQVDSSTEAFF. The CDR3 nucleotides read TGTGCCAGCAGCCAAGTGGACAGTAGCACTGAAGCTTTCTTT.

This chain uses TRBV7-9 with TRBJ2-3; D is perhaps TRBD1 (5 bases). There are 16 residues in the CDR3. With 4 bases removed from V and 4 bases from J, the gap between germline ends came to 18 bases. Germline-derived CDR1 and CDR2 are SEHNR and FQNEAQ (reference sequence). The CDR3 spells CASSSRDLPPPDTQYF. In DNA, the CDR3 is TGTGCCAGCAGCTCCAGGGATTTGCCCCCGCCAGATACGCAGTATTTT.

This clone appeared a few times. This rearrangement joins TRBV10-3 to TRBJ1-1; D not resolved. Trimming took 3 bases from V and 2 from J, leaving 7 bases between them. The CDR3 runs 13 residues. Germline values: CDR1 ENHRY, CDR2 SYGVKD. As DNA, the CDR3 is TGTGCCATCAGTGAACGAACAAACACTGAAGCTTTCTTT. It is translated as CAISERTNTEAFF.

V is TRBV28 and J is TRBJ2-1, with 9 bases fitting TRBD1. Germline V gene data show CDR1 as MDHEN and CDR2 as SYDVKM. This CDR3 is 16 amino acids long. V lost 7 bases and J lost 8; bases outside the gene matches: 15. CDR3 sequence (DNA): TGTGCCAGCATATTACAAAGGACAGGGGTTTTGTATGAGCAGTTCTTC. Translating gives CASILQRTGVLYEQFF.

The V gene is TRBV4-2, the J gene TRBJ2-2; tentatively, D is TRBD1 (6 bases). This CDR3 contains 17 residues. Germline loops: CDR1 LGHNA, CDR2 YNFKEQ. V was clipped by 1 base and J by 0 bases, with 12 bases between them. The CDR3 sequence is CASSQVHRVSNTGELFF. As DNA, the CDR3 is TGTGCCAGCAGCCAAGTTCACAGGGTTTCGAACACCGGGGAGCTGTTTTTT.

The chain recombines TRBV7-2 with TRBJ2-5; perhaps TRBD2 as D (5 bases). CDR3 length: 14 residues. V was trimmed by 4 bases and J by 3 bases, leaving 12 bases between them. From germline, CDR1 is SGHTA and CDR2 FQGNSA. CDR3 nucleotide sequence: TGTGCCAGCAGCTCATACCCGGGAAAAGAGACCCAGTACTTC. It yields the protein CASSSYPGKETQYF.

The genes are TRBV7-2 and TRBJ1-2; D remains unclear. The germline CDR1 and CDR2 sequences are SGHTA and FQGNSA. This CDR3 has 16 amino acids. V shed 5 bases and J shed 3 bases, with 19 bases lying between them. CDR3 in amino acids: CASSPRGIENYYGYTF. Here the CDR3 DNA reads TGTGCCAGCAGCCCCCGAGGGATTGAGAATTACTATGGCTACACCTTC.

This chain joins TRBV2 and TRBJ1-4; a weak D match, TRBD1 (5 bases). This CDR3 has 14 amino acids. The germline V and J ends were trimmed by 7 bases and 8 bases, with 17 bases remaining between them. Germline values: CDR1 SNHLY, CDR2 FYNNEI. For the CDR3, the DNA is TGTGCCAGCAATAAGGACATGACTGGGGAAAAACTGTTTTTT. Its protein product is CASNKDMTGEKLFF. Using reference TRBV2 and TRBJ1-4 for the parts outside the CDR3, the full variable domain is EPEVTQTPSHQVTQMGQEVILRCVPISNHLYFYWYRQILGQKVEFLVSFYNNEISEKSEIFDDQFSVERPDGSNFTLKIRSTKLEDSAMYFCASNKDMTGEKLFFGSGTQLSVL.

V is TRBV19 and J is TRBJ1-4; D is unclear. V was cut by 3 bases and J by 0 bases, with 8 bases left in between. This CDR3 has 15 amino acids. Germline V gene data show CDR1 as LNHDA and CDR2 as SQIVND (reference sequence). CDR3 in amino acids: CASSIRQATNEKLFF. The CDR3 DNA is TGTGCCAGTAGTATTCGGCAGGCAACTAATGAAAAACTGTTTTTT.

The CDR3 spells CASSISAIPGEKLFF. The CDR3 DNA reads TGTGCCAGTAGTATCTCGGCCATCCCCGGGGAAAAACTGTTTTTT. The gene calls are TRBV19 and TRBJ1-4; D gene unclear. Germline V gene sequence: CDR1 LNHDA, CDR2 SQIVND (reference sequence). There are 15 residues in the CDR3. V was trimmed by 3 bases and J by 8 bases, leaving 16 bases between them.

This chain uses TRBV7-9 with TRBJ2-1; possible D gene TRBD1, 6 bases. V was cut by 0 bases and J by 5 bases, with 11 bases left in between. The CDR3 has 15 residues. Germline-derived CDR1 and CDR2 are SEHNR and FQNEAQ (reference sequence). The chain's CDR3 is CASSLAGGVHNEQFF. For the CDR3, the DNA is TGTGCCAGCAGCTTAGCAGGGGGTGTCCACAATGAGCAGTTCTTC.

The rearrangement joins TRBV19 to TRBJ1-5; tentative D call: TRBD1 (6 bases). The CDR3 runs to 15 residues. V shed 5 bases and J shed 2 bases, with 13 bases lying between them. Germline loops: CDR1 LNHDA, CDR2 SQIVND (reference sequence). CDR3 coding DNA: TGTGCCAGTAGTGGTGACAGGACCGGCAATCAGCCCCAGCATTTT. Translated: CASSGDRTGNQPQHF.

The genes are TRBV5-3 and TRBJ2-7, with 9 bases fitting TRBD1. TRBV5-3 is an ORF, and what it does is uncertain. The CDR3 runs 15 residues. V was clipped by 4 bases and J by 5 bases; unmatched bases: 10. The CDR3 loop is CARSARTGEWDEQYF. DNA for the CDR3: TGTGCCAGAAGCGCGCGGACAGGGGAGTGGGACGAGCAGTACTTC.

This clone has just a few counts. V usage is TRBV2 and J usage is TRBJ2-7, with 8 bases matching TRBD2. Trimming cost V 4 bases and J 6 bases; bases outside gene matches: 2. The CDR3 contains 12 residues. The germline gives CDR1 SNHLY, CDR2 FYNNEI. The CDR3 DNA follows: TGTGCCAGCAGTGGTAGCGGGATCGAGCAGTACTTC. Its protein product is CASSGSGIEQYF.

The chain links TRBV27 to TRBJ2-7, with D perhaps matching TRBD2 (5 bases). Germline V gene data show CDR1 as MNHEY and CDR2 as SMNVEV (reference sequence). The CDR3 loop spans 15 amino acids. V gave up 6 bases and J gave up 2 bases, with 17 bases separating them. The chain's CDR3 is CASSRLSSGAYEQYF. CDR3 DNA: TGTGCCAGCAGCCGGCTTTCCAGCGGAGCCTACGAGCAGTACTTC.